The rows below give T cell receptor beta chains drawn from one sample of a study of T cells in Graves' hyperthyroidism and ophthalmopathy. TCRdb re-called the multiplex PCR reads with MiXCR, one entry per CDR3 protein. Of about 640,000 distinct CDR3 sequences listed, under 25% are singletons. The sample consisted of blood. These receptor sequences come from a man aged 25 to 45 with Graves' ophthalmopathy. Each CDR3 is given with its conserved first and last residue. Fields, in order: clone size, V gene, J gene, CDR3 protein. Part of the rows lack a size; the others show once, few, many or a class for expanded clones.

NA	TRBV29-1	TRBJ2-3	CSVEDSRTSRRTDTQYF
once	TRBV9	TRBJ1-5	CASSAGGGYDQPQHF
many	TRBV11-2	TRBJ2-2	CASSSDPFTGELFF
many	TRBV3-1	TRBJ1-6	CASSLGEPYNSPLHF
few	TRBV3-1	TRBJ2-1	CASSHGLAGGPNEQFF
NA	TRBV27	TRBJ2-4	CASRGQGNIQYF
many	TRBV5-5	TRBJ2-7	CASYTGQGHEQYF
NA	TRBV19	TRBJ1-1	CASSIFSVNTEAFF
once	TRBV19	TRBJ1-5	CASSIDMQGWQPQHF
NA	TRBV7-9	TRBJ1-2	CASSAGTEYGYTF
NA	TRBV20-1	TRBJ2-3	CSARSAGTPVRDTQYF
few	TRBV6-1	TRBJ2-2	CASRVQGSGELFF
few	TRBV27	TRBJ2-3	CASRGLREADTQYF
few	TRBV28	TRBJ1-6	CASSYGPTGQARVYNSPLHF
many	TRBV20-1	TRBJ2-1	CSATRSRRNEQFF
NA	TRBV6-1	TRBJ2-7	CASSSKSGEQYF
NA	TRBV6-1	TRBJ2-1	CASRQGNEQFF
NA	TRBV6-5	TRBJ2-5	CASSSTSQPQETQYF
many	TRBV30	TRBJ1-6	CAWSRDGYNSPLHF
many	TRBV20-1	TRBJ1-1	CSARDIPGRTTTREAFF
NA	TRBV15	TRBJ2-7	CATSSTDPGQGGYEQYF
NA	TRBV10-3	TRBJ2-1	CAIRTRDGYNEQFF
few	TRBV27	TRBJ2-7	CASSIQTGGWYEQYF
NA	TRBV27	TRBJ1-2	CASTSLGGFNYGYTF